This TCR beta chain was observed in a study of siplizumab effects on memory and regulatory T cells. The table lists this clone with a count of one. Sequencing was performed with immunoSEQ multiplex PCR; in TCRdb, only in-frame clones are kept and a portion is missing. Here the sample spans about 100,000 clones, more than 85% being singletons. The source material was CD4+ T cells sorted from blood. The receptor's source is a human donor in good health. Some clones in this sample may be carry-over from other donors' samples.

As DNA, the CDR3 is TGTGCCACCACTTCTTTGATAAGAAGGACCCAGTACTTC. This codes for CATTSLIRRTQYF. The chain links TRBV7-9 to TRBJ2-5; D is undetermined. This CDR3 region has 13 residues. CDR1 is SEHNR and CDR2 is FQNEAQ in the germline V gene (reference sequence). Trimming shortened V by 10 bases and J by 7 bases, and 19 bases separated the two germline ends.